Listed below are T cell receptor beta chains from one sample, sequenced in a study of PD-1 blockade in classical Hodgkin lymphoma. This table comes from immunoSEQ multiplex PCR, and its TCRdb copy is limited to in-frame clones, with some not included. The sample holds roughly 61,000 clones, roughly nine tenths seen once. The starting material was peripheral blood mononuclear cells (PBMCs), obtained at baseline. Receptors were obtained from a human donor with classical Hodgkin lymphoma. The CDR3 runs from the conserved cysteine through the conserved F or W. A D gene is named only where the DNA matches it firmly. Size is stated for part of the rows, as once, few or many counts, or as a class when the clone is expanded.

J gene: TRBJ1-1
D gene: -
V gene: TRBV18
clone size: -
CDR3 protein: CASSPGSGGWNEAFF
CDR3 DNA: TGTGCCAGCTCACCGGGGTCTGGGGGGTGGAATGAAGCTTTCTTT

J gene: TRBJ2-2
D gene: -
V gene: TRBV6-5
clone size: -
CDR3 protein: CAARPGSGGELFF
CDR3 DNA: TGTGCCGCCAGACCGGGGTCAGGCGGGGAGCTGTTTTTT

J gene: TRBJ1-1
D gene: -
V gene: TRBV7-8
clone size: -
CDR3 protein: CASSLGGMNTEAFF
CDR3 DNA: TGTGCCAGCAGCTTAGGGGGGATGAACACTGAAGCTTTCTTT

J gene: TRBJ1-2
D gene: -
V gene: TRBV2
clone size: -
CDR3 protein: CASRVIGYTF
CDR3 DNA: TGTGCCAGCAGGGTAATTGGCTACACCTTC

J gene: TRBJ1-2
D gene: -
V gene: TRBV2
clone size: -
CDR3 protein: CASSPDQVYGYTF
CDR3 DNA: TGTGCCAGCAGTCCCGACCAAGTCTATGGCTACACCTTC

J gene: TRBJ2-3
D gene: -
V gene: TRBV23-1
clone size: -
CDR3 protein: CASPTRVGTDTQYF
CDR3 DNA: TGCGCCAGCCCCACAAGGGTGGGAACAGATACGCAGTATTTT

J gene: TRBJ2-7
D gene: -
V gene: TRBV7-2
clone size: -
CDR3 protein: CASSHRAGQYSYEQYF
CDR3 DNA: TGTGCCAGCAGCCACCGGGCGGGACAGTATTCCTACGAGCAGTACTTC

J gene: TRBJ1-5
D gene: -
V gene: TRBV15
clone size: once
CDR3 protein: CATSRARTGNSNQPQHF
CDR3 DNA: TGTGCCACCAGCAGAGCGAGGACTGGGAATAGCAATCAGCCCCAGCATTTT

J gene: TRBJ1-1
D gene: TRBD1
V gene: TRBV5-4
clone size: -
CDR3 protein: CASSLQGAPSVGTEAFF
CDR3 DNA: TGTGCCAGCAGCTTACAGGGGGCGCCTTCGGTAGGCACTGAAGCTTTCTTT

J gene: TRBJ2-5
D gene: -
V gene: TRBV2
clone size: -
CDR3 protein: CASKDKFMQETQYF
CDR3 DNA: TGTGCCAGCAAGGACAAATTTATGCAAGAGACCCAGTACTTC

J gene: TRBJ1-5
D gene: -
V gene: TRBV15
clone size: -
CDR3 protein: CATSRDGNSNQPQHF
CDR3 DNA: TGTGCCACCAGCCGGGACGGGAATAGCAATCAGCCCCAGCATTTT

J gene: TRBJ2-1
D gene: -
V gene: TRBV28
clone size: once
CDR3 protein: CASSGTPSSYNEQFF
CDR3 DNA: TGTGCCAGCAGCGGGACTCCGAGCTCCTACAATGAGCAGTTCTTC

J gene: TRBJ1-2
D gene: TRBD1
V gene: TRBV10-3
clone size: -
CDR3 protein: CATNDRGNYGYTF
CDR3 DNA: TGTGCCACTAATGACAGGGGTAACTATGGCTACACCTTC

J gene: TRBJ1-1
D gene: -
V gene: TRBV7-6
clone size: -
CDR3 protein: CASSRLNTEAFF
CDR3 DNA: TGTGCCAGCAGCCGTCTGAACACTGAAGCTTTCTTT

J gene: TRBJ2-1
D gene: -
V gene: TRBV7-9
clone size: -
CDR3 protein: CASSSRDGQFNEQFF
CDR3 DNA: TGTGCCAGCAGCTCCCGAGACGGACAGTTCAATGAGCAGTTCTTC

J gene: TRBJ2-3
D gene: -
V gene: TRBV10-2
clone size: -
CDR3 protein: CASSERVGDTQYF
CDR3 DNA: TGCGCCAGCAGTGAGAGGGTGGGAGATACGCAGTATTTT

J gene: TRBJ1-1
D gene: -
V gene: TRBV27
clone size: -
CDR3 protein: CASSLYLGGLGTEAFF
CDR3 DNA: TGTGCCAGCAGTTTATATCTAGGGGGGTTAGGCACTGAAGCTTTCTTT

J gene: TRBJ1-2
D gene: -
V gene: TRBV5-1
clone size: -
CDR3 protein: CASSLGGIDYGYTF
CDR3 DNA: TGCGCCAGCAGCTTGGGGGGGATAGACTATGGCTACACCTTC

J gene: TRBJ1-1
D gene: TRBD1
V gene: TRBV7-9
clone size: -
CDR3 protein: CASSRRVGQAEAFF
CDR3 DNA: TGTGCCAGCAGTCGCAGGGTGGGACAGGCTGAAGCTTTCTTT

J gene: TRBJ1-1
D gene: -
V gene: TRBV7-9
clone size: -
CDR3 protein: CASSPRYTEAFF
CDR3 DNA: TGTGCCAGCAGCCCTAGGTACACTGAAGCTTTCTTT

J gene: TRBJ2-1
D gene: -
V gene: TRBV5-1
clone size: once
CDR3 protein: CASSFLIGNEQFF
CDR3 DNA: TGCGCCAGCAGCTTCCTCATTGGAAATGAGCAGTTCTTC

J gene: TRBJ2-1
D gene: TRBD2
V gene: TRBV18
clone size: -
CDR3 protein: CASTGASGVGEQFF
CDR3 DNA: TGTGCCAGCACCGGGGCTAGCGGGGTTGGTGAGCAGTTCTTC

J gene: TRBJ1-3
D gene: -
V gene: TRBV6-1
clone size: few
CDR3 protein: CASRESIGNTIYF
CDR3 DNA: TGTGCCAGCCGTGAGAGTATTGGAAACACCATATATTTT

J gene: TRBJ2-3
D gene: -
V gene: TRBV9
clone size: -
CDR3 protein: CASGSGGRDTQYF
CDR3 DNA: TGTGCCAGCGGTTCAGGGGGGAGGGATACGCAGTATTTT

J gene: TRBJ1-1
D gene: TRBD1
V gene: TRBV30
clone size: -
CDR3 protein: CAWKYRGLEAFF
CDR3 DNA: TGTGCCTGGAAATACAGGGGCCTTGAAGCTTTCTTT

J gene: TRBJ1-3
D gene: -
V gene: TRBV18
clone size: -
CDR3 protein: CASSRGTADGNTIYF
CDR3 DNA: TGTGCCAGCTCGCGCGGGACCGCCGACGGAAACACCATATATTTT

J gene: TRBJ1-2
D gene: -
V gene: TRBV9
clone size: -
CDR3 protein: CASSPGEGPIYGYTF
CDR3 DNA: TGTGCCAGCAGCCCCGGGGAGGGACCGATCTATGGCTACACCTTC

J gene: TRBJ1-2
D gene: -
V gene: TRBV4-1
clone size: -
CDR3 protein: CASNDGTNYGYTF
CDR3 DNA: TGCGCCAGCAATGACGGAACTAACTATGGCTACACCTTC

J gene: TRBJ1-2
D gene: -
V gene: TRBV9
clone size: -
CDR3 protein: CASSVDDKSYYGYTF
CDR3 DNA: TGTGCCAGCAGCGTAGACGACAAAAGTTACTATGGCTACACCTTC

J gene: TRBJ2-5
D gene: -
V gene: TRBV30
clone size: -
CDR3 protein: CAWSTSGETQYF
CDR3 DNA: TGTGCCTGGAGCACATCCGGGGAGACCCAGTACTTC

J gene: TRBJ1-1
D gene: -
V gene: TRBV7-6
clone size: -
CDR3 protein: CASSPNGGMGTEAFF
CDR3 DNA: TGTGCCAGCAGCCCAAACGGCGGGATGGGCACTGAAGCTTTCTTT

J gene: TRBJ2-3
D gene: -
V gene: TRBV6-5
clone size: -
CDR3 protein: CASSSLQSDTDTQYF
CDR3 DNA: TGTGCCAGCAGTTCTCTCCAATCCGACACAGATACGCAGTATTTT

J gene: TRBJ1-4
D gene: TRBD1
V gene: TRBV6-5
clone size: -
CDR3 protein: CASSYSGQPLEKLFF
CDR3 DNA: TGTGCCAGCAGTTACTCGGGACAGCCCCTTGAAAAACTGTTTTTT

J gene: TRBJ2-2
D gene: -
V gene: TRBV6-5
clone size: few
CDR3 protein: CATKRGGFNTGELFF
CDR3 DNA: TGTGCCACCAAAAGAGGAGGATTTAACACCGGGGAGCTGTTTTTT

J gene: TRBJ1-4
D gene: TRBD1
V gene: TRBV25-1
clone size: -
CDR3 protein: CASSDDRGTNEKLFF
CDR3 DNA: TGTGCCAGCAGTGACGACAGGGGAACTAATGAAAAACTGTTTTTT

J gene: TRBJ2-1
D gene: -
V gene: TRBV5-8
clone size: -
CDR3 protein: CASSWGGHEQFF
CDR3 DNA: TGTGCCAGCAGTTGGGGGGGCCATGAGCAGTTCTTC

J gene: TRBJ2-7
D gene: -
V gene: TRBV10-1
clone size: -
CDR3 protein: CASTGALGDEQYF
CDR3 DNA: TGCGCCAGCACCGGTGCCTTAGGGGACGAGCAGTACTTC

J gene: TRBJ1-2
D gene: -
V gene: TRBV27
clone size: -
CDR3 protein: CASRNRGGGYGYTF
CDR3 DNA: TGTGCCAGCAGGAACCGGGGAGGGGGATATGGCTACACCTTC

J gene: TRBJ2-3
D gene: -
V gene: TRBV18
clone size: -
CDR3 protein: CASSPGGADTQYF
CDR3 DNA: TGTGCCAGCTCACCAGGGGGAGCAGATACGCAGTATTTT

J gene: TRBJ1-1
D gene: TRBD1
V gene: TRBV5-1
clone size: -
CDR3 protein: CASSAGTDTEAFF
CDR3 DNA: TGCGCCAGCAGCGCCGGGACAGACACTGAAGCTTTCTTT

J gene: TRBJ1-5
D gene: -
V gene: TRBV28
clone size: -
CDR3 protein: CASSAPGSGGQPQHF
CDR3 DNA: TGTGCCAGCAGTGCACCAGGGAGCGGGGGTCAGCCCCAGCATTTT

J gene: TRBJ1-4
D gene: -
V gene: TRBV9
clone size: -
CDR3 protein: CASSSSPATNEKLFF
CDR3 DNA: TGTGCCAGCAGTTCGTCCCCGGCAACTAATGAAAAACTGTTTTTT

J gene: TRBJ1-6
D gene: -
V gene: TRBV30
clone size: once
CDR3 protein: CAWSLGGANSPLHF
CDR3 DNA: TGTGCCTGGAGTTTGGGCGGTGCAAACTCACCCCTCCACTTT

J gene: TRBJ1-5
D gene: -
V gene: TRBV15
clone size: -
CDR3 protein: CATSRDRGNQPQHF
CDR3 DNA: TGTGCCACCAGCAGAGATCGGGGTAATCAGCCCCAGCATTTT

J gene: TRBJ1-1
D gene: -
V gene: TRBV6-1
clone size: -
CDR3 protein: CASSESRVNTEAFF
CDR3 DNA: TGTGCCAGCAGTGAATCGCGCGTGAACACTGAAGCTTTCTTT

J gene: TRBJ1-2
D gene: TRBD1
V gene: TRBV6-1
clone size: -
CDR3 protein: CASSEETGLVYGGGYTF
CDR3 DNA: TGTGCCAGCAGTGAGGAGACAGGGTTGGTGTATGGAGGTGGCTACACCTTC

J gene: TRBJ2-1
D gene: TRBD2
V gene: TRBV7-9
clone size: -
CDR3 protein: CAGGLSREEQFF
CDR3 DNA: TGTGCCGGGGGACTATCAAGGGAGGAGCAGTTCTTC

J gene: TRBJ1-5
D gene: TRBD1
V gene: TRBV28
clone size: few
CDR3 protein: CATDREWGNQPQHF
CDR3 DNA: TGTGCCACAGACAGGGAATGGGGCAATCAGCCCCAGCATTTT

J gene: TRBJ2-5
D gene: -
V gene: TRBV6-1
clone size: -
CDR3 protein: CASSVPRGWAIEGTQYF
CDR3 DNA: TGTGCCAGCAGTGTCCCCCGGGGGTGGGCAATCGAGGGGACCCAGTACTTC

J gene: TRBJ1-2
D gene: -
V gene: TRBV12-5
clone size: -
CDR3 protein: CASGNRDIVNYGYTF
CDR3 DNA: TGTGCTAGTGGAAACCGGGACATTGTTAACTATGGCTACACCTTC

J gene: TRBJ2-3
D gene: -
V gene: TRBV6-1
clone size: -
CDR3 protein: CASSAARDTQYF
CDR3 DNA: TGTGCCAGCAGTGCGGCCCGGGATACGCAGTATTTT

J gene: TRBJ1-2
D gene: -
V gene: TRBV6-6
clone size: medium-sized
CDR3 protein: CASSLIGDGYTF
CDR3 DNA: TGTGCCAGCAGCCTCATTGGAGACGGCTACACCTTC

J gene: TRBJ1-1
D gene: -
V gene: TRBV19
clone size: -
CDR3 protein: CASSMVSGSEAFF
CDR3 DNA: TGTGCCAGTAGTATGGTAAGTGGGTCTGAAGCTTTCTTT

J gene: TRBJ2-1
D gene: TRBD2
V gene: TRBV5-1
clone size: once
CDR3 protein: CASSWGLAGPWGQFF
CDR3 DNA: TGCGCCAGCAGCTGGGGACTAGCGGGGCCATGGGGGCAGTTCTTC

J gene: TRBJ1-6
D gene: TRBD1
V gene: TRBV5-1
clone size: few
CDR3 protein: CASSRDRGGNSPLHF
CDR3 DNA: TGCGCCAGCAGCCGGGACAGGGGAGGAAATTCACCCCTCCACTTT